This entry concerns a single T cell receptor (beta chain). Its antigen remains unknown. This CDR3 has 15 residues. V was pared by 0 bases and J by 5 bases, with 4 bases of the junction left unmatched. Germline V gene lookup returns CDR1 MNHEY and CDR2 SVGAGI. This entry belongs to a study of cytomegalovirus exposure and HLA in healthy donors. About the research overall: An earlier analysis found around 100 million unique TCR beta sequences from around 180 million T cells. General observations from the study: In a later analysis, TCR association rates varied by HLA locus: DRB1 most, HLA-C fewest. Later on, an analysis tied approximately 17,000 TCR beta sequences to HLA alleles at 0.05 false discovery rate.

PCR employed 60 Vbeta and 13 Jbeta primers. Sequencing used immunoSEQ multiplex PCR; TCRdb keeps in-frame clones, though not all of them. The sample contains roughly 200,000 clones, almost 85% of which appear only once. V is TRBV6-5 and J is TRBJ2-1; 7 bases agree with TRBD1. This clonotype originated in a woman aged 40 to 50 in good health and CMV-seronegative. Sequenced sample: PBMCs. The DNA for the CDR3 is TGTGCCAGCAGTTACTCGGGAAGGGGGCACAATGAGCAGTTCTTC. It codes for CASSYSGRGHNEQFF.